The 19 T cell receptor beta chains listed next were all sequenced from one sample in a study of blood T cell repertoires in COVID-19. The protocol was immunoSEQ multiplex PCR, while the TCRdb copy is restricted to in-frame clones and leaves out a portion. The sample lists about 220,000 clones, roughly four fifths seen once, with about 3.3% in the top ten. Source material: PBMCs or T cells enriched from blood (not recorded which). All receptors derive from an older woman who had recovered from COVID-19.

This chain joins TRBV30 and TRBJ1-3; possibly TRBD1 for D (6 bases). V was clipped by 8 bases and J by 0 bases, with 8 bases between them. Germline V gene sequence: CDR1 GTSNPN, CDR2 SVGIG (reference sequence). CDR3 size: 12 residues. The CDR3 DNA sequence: TGTGCCCTCAGGGGCTCTGGAAACACCATATATTTT. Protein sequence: CALRGSGNTIYF.

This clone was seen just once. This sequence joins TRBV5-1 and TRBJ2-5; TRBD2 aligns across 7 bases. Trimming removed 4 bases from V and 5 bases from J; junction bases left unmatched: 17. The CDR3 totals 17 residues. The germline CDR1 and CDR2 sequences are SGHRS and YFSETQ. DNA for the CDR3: TGCGCCAGCAGCAGAGTGGCGGGAGATTTAGATAAGGAGACCCAGTACTTC. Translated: CASSRVAGDLDKETQYF.

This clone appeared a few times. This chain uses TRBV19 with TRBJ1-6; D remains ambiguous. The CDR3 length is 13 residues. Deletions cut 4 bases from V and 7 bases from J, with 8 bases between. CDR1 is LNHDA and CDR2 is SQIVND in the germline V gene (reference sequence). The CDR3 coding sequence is TGTGCCAGTAGTACAGGTTTAAATTCACCCCTCCACTTT. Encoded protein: CASSTGLNSPLHF.

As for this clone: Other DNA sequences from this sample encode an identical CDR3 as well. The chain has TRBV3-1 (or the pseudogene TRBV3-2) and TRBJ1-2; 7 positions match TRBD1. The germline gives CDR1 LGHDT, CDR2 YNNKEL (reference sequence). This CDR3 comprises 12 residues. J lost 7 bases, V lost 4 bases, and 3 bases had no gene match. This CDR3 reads CASSLGGGGYTF. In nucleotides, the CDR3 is TGTGCCAGCAGCCTAGGGGGCGGTGGCTACACCTTC.

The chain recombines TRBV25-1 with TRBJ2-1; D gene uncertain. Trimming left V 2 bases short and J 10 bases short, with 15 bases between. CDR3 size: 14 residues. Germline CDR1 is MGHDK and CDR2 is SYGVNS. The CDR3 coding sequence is TGTGCCAGCAGTGAACCCAGGAACAGTCCCGAGCAGTTCTTC. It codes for CASSEPRNSPEQFF.

CDR3 nucleotides: TGTGCCAGCTCATCGGGACTGGTCAGCGAGCAGTACTTC. Residues: CASSSGLVSEQYF. The chain recombines TRBV18 with TRBJ2-7, with a possible D match to TRBD2 (6 bases). V was clipped by 5 bases and J by 6 bases, with 14 bases between them. The CDR3 consists of 13 residues. Germline V gives CDR1 KGHSH, CDR2 LQKENI.

The CDR3 bases are TGTGCCAGCAGTCCCACCGGGACAGGGATCCCCTACAATGAGCAGTTCTTC. Amino acid sequence: CASSPTGTGIPYNEQFF. The chain couples TRBV27 to TRBJ2-1, with 9 bases aligning to TRBD1. Trimming took 5 bases from V and 2 from J; bases not matched to a gene: 10. Per the germline V gene, CDR1 is MNHEY and CDR2 is SMNVEV (reference sequence). This CDR3 comprises 17 residues.

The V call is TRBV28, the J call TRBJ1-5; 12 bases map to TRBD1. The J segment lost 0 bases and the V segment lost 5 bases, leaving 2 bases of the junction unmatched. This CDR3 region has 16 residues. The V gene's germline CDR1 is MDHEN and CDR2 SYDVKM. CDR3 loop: CASSGTGGPSNQPQHF. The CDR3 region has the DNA TGTGCCAGCAGTGGGACAGGGGGCCCTAGCAATCAGCCCCAGCATTTT.

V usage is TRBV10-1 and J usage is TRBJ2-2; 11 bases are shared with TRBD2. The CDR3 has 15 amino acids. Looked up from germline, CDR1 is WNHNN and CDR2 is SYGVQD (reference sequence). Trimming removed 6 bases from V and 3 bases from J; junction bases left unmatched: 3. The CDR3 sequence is CASSSSGRYTGELFF. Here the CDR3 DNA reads TGCGCCAGCAGCTCTAGCGGGAGGTACACCGGGGAGCTGTTTTTT.

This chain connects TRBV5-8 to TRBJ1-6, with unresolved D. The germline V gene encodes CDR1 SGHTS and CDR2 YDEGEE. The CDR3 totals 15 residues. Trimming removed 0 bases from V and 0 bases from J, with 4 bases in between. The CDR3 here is CASSLASSYNSPLHF. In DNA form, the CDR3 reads TGTGCCAGCAGCTTGGCGAGCTCCTATAATTCACCCCTCCACTTT.

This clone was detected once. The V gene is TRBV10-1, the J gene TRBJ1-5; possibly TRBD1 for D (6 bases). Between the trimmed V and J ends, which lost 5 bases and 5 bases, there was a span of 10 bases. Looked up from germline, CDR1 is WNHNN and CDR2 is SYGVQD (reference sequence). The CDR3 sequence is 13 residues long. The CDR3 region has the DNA TGCGCCAGCAGTCCACAGGGCGATCAGCCCCAGCATTTT. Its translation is CASSPQGDQPQHF.

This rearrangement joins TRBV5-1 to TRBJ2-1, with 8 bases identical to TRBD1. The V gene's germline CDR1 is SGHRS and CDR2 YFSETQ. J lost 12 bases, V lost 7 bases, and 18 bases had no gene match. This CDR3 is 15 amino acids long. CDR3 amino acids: CASAMEPGQEHRQFF. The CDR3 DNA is TGCGCCAGCGCGATGGAACCGGGACAGGAACATCGGCAGTTCTTC.

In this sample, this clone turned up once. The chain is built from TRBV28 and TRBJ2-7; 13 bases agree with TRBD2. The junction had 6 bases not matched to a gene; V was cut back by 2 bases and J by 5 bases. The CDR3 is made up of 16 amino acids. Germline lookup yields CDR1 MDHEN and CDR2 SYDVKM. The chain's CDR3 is CASSLHILAGGDEQYF. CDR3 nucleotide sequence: TGTGCCAGCAGTTTACATATACTAGCGGGAGGGGACGAGCAGTACTTC.

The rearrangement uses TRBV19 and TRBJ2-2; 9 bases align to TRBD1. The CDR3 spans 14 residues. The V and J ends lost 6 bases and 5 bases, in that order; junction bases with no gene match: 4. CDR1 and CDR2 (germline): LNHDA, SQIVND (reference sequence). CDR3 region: CASSPGQGTGELFF. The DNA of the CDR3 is TGTGCCAGTAGCCCGGGACAGGGAACCGGGGAGCTGTTTTTT.

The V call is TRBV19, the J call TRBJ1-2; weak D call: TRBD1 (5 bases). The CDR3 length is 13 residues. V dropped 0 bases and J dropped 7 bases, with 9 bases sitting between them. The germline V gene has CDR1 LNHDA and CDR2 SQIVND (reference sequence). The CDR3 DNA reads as TGTGCCAGTAGTATAGATCCTAGGGGTGGCTACACCTTC. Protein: CASSIDPRGGYTF. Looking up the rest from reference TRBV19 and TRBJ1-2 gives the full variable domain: DGGITQSPKYLFRKEGQNVTLSCEQNLNHDAMYWYRQDPGQGLRLIYYSQIVNDFQKGDIAEGYSVSREKKESFPLTVTSAQKNPTAFYLCASSIDPRGGYTFGSGTRLTVV.

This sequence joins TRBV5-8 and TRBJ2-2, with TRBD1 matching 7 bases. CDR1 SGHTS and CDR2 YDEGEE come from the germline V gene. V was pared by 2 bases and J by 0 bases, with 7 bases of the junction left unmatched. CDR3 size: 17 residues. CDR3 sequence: CASSFRDSSANTGELFF. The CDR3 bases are TGTGCCAGCAGCTTTAGGGACAGTTCTGCGAACACCGGGGAGCTGTTTTTT.

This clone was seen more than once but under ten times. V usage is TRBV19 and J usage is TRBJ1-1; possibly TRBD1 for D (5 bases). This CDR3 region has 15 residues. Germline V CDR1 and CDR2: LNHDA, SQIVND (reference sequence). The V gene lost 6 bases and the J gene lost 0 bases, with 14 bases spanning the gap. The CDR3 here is CASRNLRDMNTEAFF. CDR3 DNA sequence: TGTGCCAGTAGGAACCTCAGGGATATGAACACTGAAGCTTTCTTT.

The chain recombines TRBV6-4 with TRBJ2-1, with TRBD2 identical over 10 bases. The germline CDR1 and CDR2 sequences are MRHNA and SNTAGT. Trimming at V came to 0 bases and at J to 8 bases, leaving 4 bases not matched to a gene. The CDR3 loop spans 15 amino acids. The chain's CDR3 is CASSDSSGGAYEQFF. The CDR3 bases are TGTGCCAGCAGTGACTCAAGCGGGGGGGCATATGAGCAGTTCTTC.

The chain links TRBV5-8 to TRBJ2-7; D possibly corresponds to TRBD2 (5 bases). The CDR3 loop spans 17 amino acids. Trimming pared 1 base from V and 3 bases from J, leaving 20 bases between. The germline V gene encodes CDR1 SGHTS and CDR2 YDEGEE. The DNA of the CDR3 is TGTGCCAGCAGCTTGCTAAGGACGGGGAATATTCGCTACGAGCAGTACTTC. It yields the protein CASSLLRTGNIRYEQYF.